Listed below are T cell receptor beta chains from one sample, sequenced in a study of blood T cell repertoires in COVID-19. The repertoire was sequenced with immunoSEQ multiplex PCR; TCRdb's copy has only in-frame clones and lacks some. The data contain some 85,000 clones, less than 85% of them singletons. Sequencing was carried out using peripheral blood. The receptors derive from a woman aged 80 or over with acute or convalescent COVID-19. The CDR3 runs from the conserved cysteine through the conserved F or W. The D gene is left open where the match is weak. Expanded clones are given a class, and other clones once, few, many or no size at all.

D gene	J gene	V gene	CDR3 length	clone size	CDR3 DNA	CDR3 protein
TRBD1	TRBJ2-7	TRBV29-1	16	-	TGCAGCGTTGAAAGGACTCCGGGACAGGGGGCCTACGAGCAGTACTTC	CSVERTPGQGAYEQYF
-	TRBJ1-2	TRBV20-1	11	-	TGCAGTGCTTTCTACAGGGAAGGCTACACCTTC	CSAFYREGYTF
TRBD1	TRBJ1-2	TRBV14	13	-	TGTGCCAGCAGCCCGGGACAGCTATATGGCTACACCTTC	CASSPGQLYGYTF
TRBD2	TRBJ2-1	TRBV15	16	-	TGTGCCACCAGCAGAGGACTAGCGGGAGGAAACAATGAGCAGTTCTTC	CATSRGLAGGNNEQFF
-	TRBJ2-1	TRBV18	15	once	TGTGCCAGCTCACCACCCGTAGACAGGAGCTATGAGCAGTTCTTC	CASSPPVDRSYEQFF
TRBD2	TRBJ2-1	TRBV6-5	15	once	TGTGCCAGCAGTTATGCGGGAGCAGACTACAATGAGCAGTTCTTC	CASSYAGADYNEQFF
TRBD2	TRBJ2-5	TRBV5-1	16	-	TGCGCCAGCAGCTTGGGTTTAGCGGGGCGACAAGAGACCCAGTACTTC	CASSLGLAGRQETQYF
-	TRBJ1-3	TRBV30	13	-	TGTGCCTCAACAGGCTTCTCTGGAAACACCATATATTTT	CASTGFSGNTIYF
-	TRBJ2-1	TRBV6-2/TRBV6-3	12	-	TGTGCCAGCAGCCCGCTAGCGTTTGAGCAGTTCTTC	CASSPLAFEQFF
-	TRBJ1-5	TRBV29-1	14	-	TGCAGCGTTCGGGAGACGGGGAGCAATCAGCCCCAGCATTTT	CSVRETGSNQPQHF
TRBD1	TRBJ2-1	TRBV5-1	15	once	TGCGCCAGCAGCTTGGAAGGGGGCGGCTACAATGAGCAGTTCTTC	CASSLEGGGYNEQFF
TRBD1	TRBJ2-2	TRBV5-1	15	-	TGCGCCAGCAGCTTGCGGACAGGGAACAACGGGGAGCTGTTTTTT	CASSLRTGNNGELFF
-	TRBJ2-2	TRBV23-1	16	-	TGCGCCAGCAGTCAATCCGCAGGGGTGGGCACCGGGGAGCTGTTTTTT	CASSQSAGVGTGELFF
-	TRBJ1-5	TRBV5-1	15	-	TGCGCCAGCAGCTTGGGAGCTTATAGCAATCAGCCCCAGCATTTT	CASSLGAYSNQPQHF
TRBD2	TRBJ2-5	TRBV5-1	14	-	TGCGCCAGCGGAGGGACTAGCGGGGAAGAGACCCAGTACTTC	CASGGTSGEETQYF
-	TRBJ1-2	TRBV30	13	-	TGTGCCTGGAGTGTGCAGGGTGCCTATGGCTACACCTTC	CAWSVQGAYGYTF
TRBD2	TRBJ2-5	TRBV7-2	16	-	TGTGCCAGCAGCTTAGTATCCATGCGGGGGAAAGAGACCCAGTACTTC	CASSLVSMRGKETQYF
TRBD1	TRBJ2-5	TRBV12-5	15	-	TGTGCTAGTGGTTTGGGGCAGACAGGGGAGGAGACCCAGTACTTC	CASGLGQTGEETQYF
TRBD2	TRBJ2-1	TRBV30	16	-	TGTGCCTGGAGTGAGGGACTAGCGGGGGGGGTCAATGAGCAGTTCTTC	CAWSEGLAGGVNEQFF
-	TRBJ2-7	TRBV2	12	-	TGTGCCAGCAGTGACAGGGTTTACGAGCAGTACTTC	CASSDRVYEQYF